This TCR beta chain was documented in a study of cytomegalovirus exposure and HLA in healthy donors. The CDR3 is 14 amino acids. Germline V gene lookup returns CDR1 MRHNA and CDR2 SNTAGT. With 3 bases removed from V and 4 bases from J, the gap between germline ends came to 12 bases. Study results and caveats: Analysis was carried out at a later point, and it linked a missense DCLRE1C variant to TCR beta V- and J-gene trimming. According to an earlier analysis, most TCR beta V segments yielded productive rearrangements about 90% or about 30% of the time.

This PCR relied on a set of 60 Vbeta primers and 13 Jbeta primers. Sequenced by immunoSEQ multiplex PCR; TCRdb stores in-frame clones only, minus some. The repertoire holds about 79,000 clones, roughly 72% seen once, with over 8% in the top ten. Points on this clone: No antigen is known for it.

The rearrangement links TRBV6-4 to TRBJ2-5, with D possibly TRBD2 on 6 matching bases. Source material: PBMCs. This TCR came from a man aged 35 to 55 in good health and CMV-seropositive. CDR3 amino acids: CASSENPGGETQYF. CDR3 in DNA: TGTGCCAGCAGTGAAAACCCCGGGGGAGAGACCCAGTACTTC.